The 12 T cell receptor beta chains below all came from one sample that was sequenced in a study of PD-L1 blockade in urothelial cancer. Indicated time point: pretreatment peripheral blood. Here immunoSEQ multiplex PCR was the method, and the copy in TCRdb shows in-frame clones only, minus some. This table holds 50,000 or so clones, approximately 84% found once. This material consisted of PBMCs, taken around atezolizumab (anti-PD-L1) treatment. These TCRs come from a man in his forties or fifties with urothelial cancer.

J is TRBJ2-5 and V is TRBV5-4; the D gene is possibly TRBD1 (5 bases). This CDR3 is 13 amino acids long. Looked up from germline, CDR1 is SGHNT and CDR2 is YYREEE (reference sequence). Trimming took 4 bases from V and 2 from J, leaving 9 bases between them. The CDR3 region is CASSHPGQETQYF. DNA for the CDR3: TGTGCCAGCAGCCACCCAGGGCAAGAGACCCAGTACTTC.

Here the CDR3 reads CATSRPGLTSSGANVLTF. The CDR3 nucleotides are TGTGCCACCAGCCGCCCGGGACTTACAAGCTCTGGGGCCAACGTCCTGACTTTC. The chain links TRBV15 to TRBJ2-6; tentatively, D is TRBD2 (6 bases). The V gene lost 5 bases and the J gene lost 0 bases, with 17 bases spanning the gap. CDR3 length equals 18 residues. Germline assignment: CDR1 LNHNV and CDR2 YYDKDF (reference sequence).

This clone was seen more than once but under ten times. The V gene is TRBV9, the J gene TRBJ2-1; tentative D call: TRBD2 (6 bases). CDR1 and CDR2 (germline): SGDLS, YYNGEE. The V and J ends lost 4 bases and 5 bases respectively, with 13 bases between them. The CDR3 length is 14 residues. The CDR3 sequence: CASSPGLLNNEQFF. The CDR3 coding sequence is TGTGCCAGCAGCCCGGGACTTCTTAACAATGAGCAGTTCTTC.

The chain carries TRBV19 and TRBJ1-2; TRBD1 agrees at 7 bases. The CDR3 loop spans 13 amino acids. Germline trimming cut 3 bases from V and 6 bases from J; bases unmatched to any gene: 4. Germline loops: CDR1 LNHDA, CDR2 SQIVND (reference sequence). CDR3 DNA: TGTGCCAGTAGTATCGTAACAGGGGATGGCTACACCTTC. This gives the protein CASSIVTGDGYTF.

This chain links TRBV5-6 with TRBJ1-5; 7 bases are shared with TRBD1. The CDR3 has 17 residues. Per the germline V gene, CDR1 is SGHDT and CDR2 is YYEEEE. V gave up 3 bases and J gave up 5 bases; unmatched junction bases: 14. The chain's CDR3 is CASSSRGTAYIYQPQHF. CDR3 coding DNA: TGTGCCAGCAGCTCCAGGGGGACAGCTTATATATATCAGCCCCAGCATTTT.

V gene TRBV5-1 combines with J gene TRBJ1-2; 10 bases map to TRBD1. J gave up 11 bases and V 5 bases, and 12 bases lay outside the gene matches. The germline CDR1 and CDR2 sequences are SGHRS and YFSETQ. The CDR3 covers 14 residues. The DNA for the CDR3 is TGCGCCAGCAGTGAACCGGGACAGGGGAATTTTTACACCTTC. Its translation: CASSEPGQGNFYTF.

Only one count was recorded for this clone. The chain joins TRBV7-9 to TRBJ2-2, with D possibly being TRBD2 (6 bases). Trimming shortened V by 9 bases and J by 1 base, and 12 bases separated the two germline ends. This CDR3 is 14 amino acids long. CDR1 is SEHNR, CDR2 FQNEAQ, per germline (reference sequence). The CDR3 DNA is TGTGCCAGGGCCGCGGGGATGAACACCGGGGAGCTGTTTTTT. This sequence encodes CARAAGMNTGELFF.

The chain employs TRBV6-1 and TRBJ2-7; 7 bases are shared with TRBD1. Trimming removed 6 bases from V and 2 bases from J; junction bases left unmatched: 10. The CDR3 runs to 15 residues. CDR1 and CDR2 from the germline V gene are MNHNS and SASEGT. CDR3 DNA: TGTGCCAGCAGAACTTACGGGACAGCTCCCTACGAGCAGTACTTC. This codes for CASRTYGTAPYEQYF.

This clone has just a few counts. The J gene is TRBJ1-1, the V gene TRBV7-6; D perhaps matches TRBD1 (6 bases). The V gene lost 1 base and the J gene lost 7 bases, with 10 bases spanning the gap. Germline lookup yields CDR1 SGHVS and CDR2 FNYEAQ. The CDR3 runs to 13 residues. This CDR3 is CASSLGEQGEAFF. CDR3 in DNA: TGTGCCAGCAGCTTAGGGGAACAGGGTGAAGCTTTCTTT.

The V gene is TRBV21-1, the J gene TRBJ1-1. TRBV21-1 is a known pseudogene. This CDR3 contains 13 residues. CDR3 amino acids: CASSSRRGTEAFF. The CDR3 nucleotides read TGTGCCAGCAGCAGTCGGCGAGGCACTGAAGCTTTCTTT.

This clone has just one count. The chain links TRBV14 to TRBJ1-1; TRBD1 matches 11 bases. Trimming cost V 4 bases and J 6 bases; bases outside gene matches: 7. CDR3 length: 15 amino acids. Germline loops: CDR1 SGHDN, CDR2 FVKESK. CDR3 DNA: TGTGCCAGCAGCCCACCCCGGGACAGGGGGTCTGAAGCTTTCTTT. This translates into CASSPPRDRGSEAFF. Using reference TRBV14 and TRBJ1-1 for the parts outside the CDR3, the full variable domain is EAGVTQFPSHSVIEKGQTVTLRCDPISGHDNLYWYRRVMGKEIKFLLHFVKESKQDESGMPNNRFLAERTGGTYSTLKVQPAELEDSGVYFCASSPPRDRGSEAFFGQGTRLTVV.

The genes are TRBV6-4 and TRBJ2-7, with D tentatively TRBD2 (5 bases). CDR1 MRHNA and CDR2 SNTAGT come from the germline V gene. Between the trimmed V and J ends, which lost 2 bases and 0 bases, there was a span of 5 bases. There are 13 residues in the CDR3. The CDR3 DNA follows: TGTGCCAGCAGTGACGACTACTCCTACGAGCAGTACTTC. Its protein is CASSDDYSYEQYF.